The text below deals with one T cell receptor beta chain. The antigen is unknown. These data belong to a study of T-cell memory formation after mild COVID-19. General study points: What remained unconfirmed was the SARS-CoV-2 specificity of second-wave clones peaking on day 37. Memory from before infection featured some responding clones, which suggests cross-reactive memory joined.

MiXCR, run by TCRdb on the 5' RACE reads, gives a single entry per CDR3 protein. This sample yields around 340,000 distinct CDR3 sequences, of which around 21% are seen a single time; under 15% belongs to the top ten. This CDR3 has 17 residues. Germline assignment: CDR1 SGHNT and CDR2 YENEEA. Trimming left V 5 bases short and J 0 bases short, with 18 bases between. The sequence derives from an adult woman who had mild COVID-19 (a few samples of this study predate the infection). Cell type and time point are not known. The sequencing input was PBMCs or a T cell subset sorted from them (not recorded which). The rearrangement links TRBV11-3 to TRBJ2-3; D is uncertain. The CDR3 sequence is CASSTGVSWGSTDTQYF. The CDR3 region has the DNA TGTGCCAGCAGCACTGGGGTCAGCTGGGGTAGCACAGATACGCAGTATTTT. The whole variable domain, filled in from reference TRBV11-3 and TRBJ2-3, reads EAGVVQSPRYKIIEKKQPVAFWCNPISGHNTLYWYLQNLGQGPELLIRYENEEAVDDSQLPKDRFSAERLKGVDSTLKIQPAELGDSAVYLCASSTGVSWGSTDTQYFGPGTRLTVL.